A selection of T cell receptor beta chains follows, all from one sample in a study of regulatory T cells in long-lasting Graves disease. TCRdb processed the multiplex PCR reads anew with MiXCR; each CDR3 protein has one entry. There are 250,000 to 300,000 distinct CDR3 sequences in the sample; under 20% occur only once, and roughly 15% lies in the top ten. These sequences were also reported in another study, on T cells in Graves' hyperthyroidism and ophthalmopathy.

The sequencing here drew on peripheral blood mononuclear cells (PBMCs), taken at new diagnosis, from a patient treated with antithyroid drugs. Receptors originate from a woman in her twenties or thirties with Graves disease. Each CDR3 is given with its conserved first and last residue. A D gene is named only where the DNA matches it firmly. Clone sizes are given selectively: once, few, many, or a class where the clone is expanded.

J: TRBJ2-1; size: -; D: -; V: TRBV19; CDR3: CASSIETYNEQFF; DNA: TGTGCCAGTAGTATAGAAACTTACAATGAGCAGTTCTTC
J: TRBJ2-3; size: many; D: -; V: TRBV20-1; CDR3: CSAVEDTQYF; DNA: TGCAGTGCAGTCGAAGATACGCAGTATTTT
J: TRBJ1-5; size: many; D: -; V: TRBV6-4; CDR3: CASSEKLETYYQPQHF; DNA: TGTGCCAGCAGTGAAAAGTTGGAGACGTACTATCAGCCCCAGCATTTT
J: TRBJ2-5; size: many; D: TRBD1; V: TRBV20-1; CDR3: CSARTGGETQYF; DNA: TGCAGTGCTAGGACAGGGGGAGAGACCCAGTACTTC
J: TRBJ2-7; size: few; D: -; V: TRBV19; CDR3: CASSSADDYEQYF; DNA: TGTGCCAGTAGTTCCGCCGATGACTACGAGCAGTACTTC
J: TRBJ2-2; size: -; D: -; V: TRBV11-2; CDR3: CASSLDLGMGGELFF; DNA: TGTGCCAGCAGCTTAGATCTGGGGATGGGCGGGGAGCTGTTTTTT
J: TRBJ1-4; size: many; D: -; V: TRBV12-3/TRBV12-4; CDR3: CASSLSGPYEKLFF; DNA: TGTGCCAGCAGTTTATCAGGGCCGTATGAAAAACTGTTTTTT
J: TRBJ2-2; size: -; D: -; V: TRBV7-8; CDR3: CASTHSAVLNTGELFF; DNA: TGTGCCAGCACTCATTCGGCGGTTCTCAACACCGGGGAGCTGTTTTTT
J: TRBJ2-3; size: many; D: TRBD1; V: TRBV7-3; CDR3: CASSFDRDNTQYF; DNA: TGTGCCAGCAGTTTCGACAGGGACAATACGCAGTATTTT
J: TRBJ2-3; size: many; D: TRBD2; V: TRBV9; CDR3: CASSIRKGGIIRSGDTQYF; DNA: TGTGCCAGCAGCATCAGGAAGGGAGGGATAATCAGATCAGGGGATACGCAGTATTTT
J: TRBJ1-2; size: many; D: -; V: TRBV7-2; CDR3: CASSFPPNNGYTF; DNA: TGTGCCAGCAGCTTCCCGCCCAATAATGGCTACACCTTC
J: TRBJ2-1; size: many; D: -; V: TRBV7-8; CDR3: CASSLAPLGNEQFF; DNA: TGTGCCAGCAGCTTAGCGCCTCTAGGCAATGAGCAGTTCTTC
J: TRBJ2-1; size: few; D: -; V: TRBV5-1; CDR3: CASSFLAGSSYNEQFF; DNA: TGCGCCAGCAGCTTCCTCGCGGGAAGCTCCTACAATGAGCAGTTCTTC
J: TRBJ1-6; size: many; D: -; V: TRBV18; CDR3: CASSPFTGDNSPLHF; DNA: TGTGCCAGCTCACCCTTCACGGGGGATAATTCACCCCTCCACTTT
J: TRBJ2-2; size: many; D: TRBD1; V: TRBV5-6; CDR3: CASSYPPYRDRDFGELFF; DNA: TGTGCCAGCAGCTACCCCCCATACCGGGACAGGGACTTCGGGGAGCTGTTTTTT
J: TRBJ1-2; size: many; D: -; V: TRBV15; CDR3: CATSRDERSYGYTF; DNA: TGTGCCACCAGCAGAGATGAACGGAGCTATGGCTACACCTTC
J: TRBJ1-6; size: many; D: -; V: TRBV19; CDR3: CASSIQGNNSPLHF; DNA: TGTGCCAGTAGTATACAGGGGAATAATTCACCCCTCCACTTT
J: TRBJ1-3; size: many; D: -; V: TRBV12-3/TRBV12-4; CDR3: CASSPGTRTGNTIYF; DNA: TGTGCCAGCAGCCCAGGGACGCGAACTGGAAACACCATATATTTT
J: TRBJ2-7; size: many; D: -; V: TRBV20-1; CDR3: CSARRQAVSYEQYF; DNA: TGCAGTGCCCGCAGACAGGCCGTCTCCTACGAGCAGTACTTC
J: TRBJ1-2; size: many; D: -; V: TRBV2; CDR3: CASSRTGLYGYTF; DNA: TGTGCCAGCAGTCGGACCGGGCTCTATGGCTACACCTTC
J: TRBJ1-6; size: many; D: -; V: TRBV20-1; CDR3: CSAMVGGRGASPLHF; DNA: TGCAGTGCCATGGTTGGGGGCAGGGGAGCTTCACCCCTCCACTTT
J: TRBJ2-3; size: -; D: -; V: TRBV2; CDR3: CASSEVGGHTDTQYF; DNA: TGTGCCAGCAGTGAAGTAGGAGGGCACACAGATACGCAGTATTTT
J: TRBJ1-1; size: many; D: TRBD1; V: TRBV7-8; CDR3: CASGARTGRAFF; DNA: TGTGCCAGCGGAGCAAGGACAGGTCGAGCTTTCTTT
J: TRBJ1-3; size: -; D: -; V: TRBV15; CDR3: CATTAGGAGNTIYF; DNA: TGTGCCACCACGGCGGGGGGAGCTGGAAACACCATATATTTT
J: TRBJ1-1; size: many; D: -; V: TRBV6-5; CDR3: CASSSPTDLNTEAFF; DNA: TGTGCCAGCAGTTCGCCGACAGACTTGAACACTGAAGCTTTCTTT
J: TRBJ2-7; size: many; D: -; V: TRBV3-1; CDR3: CASSPFGGHYEQYF; DNA: TGTGCCAGCAGCCCGTTCGGTGGCCACTACGAGCAGTACTTC
J: TRBJ2-1; size: many; D: TRBD2; V: TRBV3-1; CDR3: CASSQDQGTSGGAVIENEQFF; DNA: TGTGCCAGCAGCCAAGATCAGGGGACTAGCGGGGGGGCCGTCATCGAGAATGAGCAGTTCTTC
J: TRBJ2-1; size: many; D: TRBD2; V: TRBV7-8; CDR3: CASSQETSGVDEQFF; DNA: TGTGCCAGCAGCCAAGAGACTAGCGGGGTCGATGAGCAGTTCTTC
J: TRBJ2-3; size: few; D: TRBD1; V: TRBV6-2/TRBV6-3; CDR3: CASSYPRDRVDGTDTQYF; DNA: TGTGCCAGCAGTTATCCTCGGGACAGGGTGGATGGCACAGATACGCAGTATTTT
J: TRBJ2-2; size: -; D: -; V: TRBV16; CDR3: CASSLTGWKSGELFF; DNA: TGTGCCAGCAGCCTTACGGGTTGGAAATCCGGGGAGCTGTTTTTT
J: TRBJ2-7; size: many; D: -; V: TRBV5-6; CDR3: CASVYGGEQYF; DNA: TGTGCCAGCGTCTATGGAGGCGAGCAGTACTTC
J: TRBJ2-2; size: -; D: -; V: TRBV19; CDR3: CASSFYRETGELFF; DNA: TGTGCCAGTAGTTTTTACAGGGAAACCGGGGAGCTGTTTTTT
J: TRBJ1-6; size: -; D: -; V: TRBV5-1; CDR3: CASSEFETDLKVGSPLHF; DNA: TGCGCCAGCAGCGAATTTGAGACCGACCTTAAGGTGGGTTCACCCCTCCACTTT
J: TRBJ1-3; size: many; D: -; V: TRBV6-2/TRBV6-3; CDR3: CASSYRGGGSGNTIYF; DNA: TGTGCCAGCAGTTACCGGGGCGGGGGCAGTGGAAACACCATATATTTT
J: TRBJ1-2; size: many; D: TRBD1; V: TRBV19; CDR3: CASSDRVYGYTF; DNA: TGTGCCAGTAGTGACAGGGTCTATGGCTACACCTTC
J: TRBJ2-5; size: many; D: TRBD2; V: TRBV27; CDR3: CASSLSGLAANQETQYF; DNA: TGTGCCAGCAGTTTATCGGGACTAGCGGCAAACCAAGAGACCCAGTACTTC
J: TRBJ1-5; size: many; D: TRBD1; V: TRBV7-8; CDR3: CASSLADRAGNQPQHF; DNA: TGTGCCAGCAGCTTGGCCGACAGGGCGGGCAATCAGCCCCAGCATTTT
J: TRBJ1-2; size: many; D: -; V: TRBV7-2; CDR3: CASSPSDDAAYGYTF; DNA: TGTGCCAGCAGCCCCTCAGACGACGCAGCCTATGGCTACACCTTC
J: TRBJ2-2; size: few; D: -; V: TRBV5-4; CDR3: CASSPDREGATGELFF; DNA: TGTGCCAGCAGCCCGGACAGAGAGGGAGCGACCGGGGAGCTGTTTTTT
J: TRBJ1-1; size: many; D: -; V: TRBV9; CDR3: CASSAGVRGAYNTEAFF; DNA: TGTGCCAGCAGCGCTGGGGTTAGAGGGGCTTACAACACTGAAGCTTTCTTT
J: TRBJ1-1; size: -; D: -; V: TRBV10-3; CDR3: CASSYVLMNTEAFF; DNA: TGTGCCAGCAGTTATGTACTGATGAACACTGAAGCTTTCTTT
J: TRBJ2-1; size: -; D: TRBD2; V: TRBV7-3; CDR3: CASSPSGIHNEQFF; DNA: TGTGCCAGCAGCCCGAGCGGGATTCACAATGAGCAGTTCTTC
J: TRBJ2-1; size: few; D: -; V: TRBV6-1; CDR3: CASSDRDGDYNEQFF; DNA: TGTGCCAGCAGTGACAGGGATGGAGACTACAATGAGCAGTTCTTC
J: TRBJ1-1; size: many; D: -; V: TRBV7-9; CDR3: CASNAGRGYTEAFF; DNA: TGTGCCAGCAACGCAGGGCGGGGGTACACTGAAGCTTTCTTT
J: TRBJ2-7; size: many; D: -; V: TRBV12-3/TRBV12-4; CDR3: CASSLGPGRGRAYEQYF; DNA: TGTGCCAGCAGTTTAGGCCCCGGGAGGGGGCGCGCCTACGAGCAGTACTTC
J: TRBJ2-1; size: -; D: TRBD2; V: TRBV5-4; CDR3: CASSARTSGVYGEQFF; DNA: TGTGCCAGCAGCGCCCGGACTAGCGGGGTTTATGGGGAGCAGTTCTTC
J: TRBJ2-1; size: many; D: TRBD2; V: TRBV9; CDR3: CASSVAAGGTSGTYNEQFF; DNA: TGTGCCAGCAGCGTAGCTGCAGGGGGGACTAGCGGGACCTACAATGAGCAGTTCTTC
J: TRBJ2-6; size: many; D: -; V: TRBV11-3; CDR3: CASSSKLGAGANVLTF; DNA: TGTGCCAGCAGCTCTAAATTAGGGGCTGGGGCCAACGTCCTGACTTTC
J: TRBJ2-7; size: -; D: TRBD1; V: TRBV11-2; CDR3: CASSLDPQGAYEQYF; DNA: TGTGCCAGCAGCTTAGATCCACAGGGGGCCTACGAGCAGTACTTC
J: TRBJ1-2; size: many; D: -; V: TRBV7-2; CDR3: CASSPVGGSSFTYGYTF; DNA: TGTGCCAGCAGCCCCGTGGGAGGGTCCTCATTCACCTATGGCTACACCTTC
J: TRBJ1-1; size: many; D: -; V: TRBV3-1; CDR3: CASTPGSLSFEAFF; DNA: TGTGCCAGCACCCCCGGGTCCCTAAGCTTTGAAGCTTTCTTT
J: TRBJ2-3; size: many; D: TRBD2; V: TRBV20-1; CDR3: CSARAGGARDTQYF; DNA: TGCAGTGCTAGAGCGGGGGGAGCACGCGATACGCAGTATTTT
J: TRBJ1-1; size: many; D: -; V: TRBV20-1; CDR3: CSAPRQSNLFTEAFF; DNA: TGCAGTGCCCCGAGACAGTCCAACCTTTTCACTGAAGCTTTCTTT
J: TRBJ2-7; size: many; D: -; V: TRBV3-1; CDR3: CASSQRGAREQYF; DNA: TGTGCCAGCAGCCAACGGGGGGCGAGGGAGCAGTACTTC
J: TRBJ2-3; size: -; D: TRBD1; V: TRBV28; CDR3: CASSYRQGPDTQYF; DNA: TGTGCCAGCAGTTACAGACAGGGCCCAGATACGCAGTATTTT
J: TRBJ1-1; size: many; D: -; V: TRBV28; CDR3: CASSWRTEAFF; DNA: TGTGCCAGCAGCTGGAGGACTGAAGCTTTCTTT
J: TRBJ2-2; size: -; D: -; V: TRBV7-9; CDR3: CASSIVGGTGELFF; DNA: TGTGCCAGCAGCATTGTGGGGGGCACCGGGGAGCTGTTTTTT
J: TRBJ2-7; size: many; D: -; V: TRBV7-9; CDR3: CASSLLNYEQYF; DNA: TGTGCCAGCAGCTTACTTAACTACGAGCAGTACTTC
J: TRBJ2-1; size: many; D: TRBD1; V: TRBV7-3; CDR3: CASSTGQGNSEQFF; DNA: TGTGCCAGCAGCACCGGACAGGGTAACAGTGAGCAGTTCTTC
J: TRBJ2-2; size: few; D: -; V: TRBV19; CDR3: CASRPDGRYFAGELFF; DNA: TGTGCCAGTAGACCGGACGGCCGCTATTTTGCCGGGGAGCTGTTTTTT